This is a list of T cell receptor beta chains from one sample in a study of cytomegalovirus exposure and HLA in healthy donors. The table came from immunoSEQ multiplex PCR; TCRdb's copy has only in-frame clones and leaves some out. The repertoire holds 200,000 or so clones, with more than 75% as singletons. Sequenced sample: PBMCs. The receptors derive from a male donor in good health and CMV-seropositive. The CDR3 runs from the conserved cysteine through the conserved F or W. A D gene is named only where the DNA matches it firmly. Clone size is given for some rows only: seen once, a few or many times, or a class if the clone is expanded.

d_call	j_call	cdr3_length	v_call	clone_size	cdr3_aa	cdr3_nt
TRBD2	TRBJ2-7	15	TRBV5-1	NA	CASSSAGLAVYEQYF	TGCGCCAGCAGCTCGGCGGGACTAGCGGTCTACGAGCAGTACTTC
TRBD2	TRBJ2-7	16	TRBV27	few	CASSLASGLAGYEQYF	TGTGCCAGCAGTTTAGCCTCGGGACTAGCGGGATACGAGCAGTACTTC
NA	TRBJ2-1	13	TRBV5-4	NA	CASSLGTGPEQFF	TGTGCCAGCAGCTTGGGAACAGGGCCCGAGCAGTTCTTC
TRBD1	TRBJ1-2	13	TRBV19	NA	CASNQGALYGYTF	TGTGCCAGTAACCAGGGGGCACTCTATGGCTACACCTTC
TRBD1	TRBJ1-2	16	TRBV11-2	NA	CASSLVGTVPNYGYTF	TGTGCCAGCAGCTTAGTGGGGACAGTTCCTAACTATGGCTACACCTTC
TRBD1	TRBJ1-1	16	TRBV5-1	NA	CASSLGPTGGWTEAFF	TGCGCCAGCAGCTTGGGGCCGACAGGGGGGTGGACTGAAGCTTTCTTT
TRBD2	TRBJ2-1	16	TRBV6-6	NA	CASSTINVYLADEQFF	TGTGCCAGCAGTACCATTAACGTCTATCTAGCGGATGAGCAGTTCTTC
TRBD1	TRBJ2-3	16	TRBV9	NA	CASSVGTGGKGDTQYF	TGTGCCAGCAGCGTAGGGACAGGGGGCAAGGGTGATACGCAGTATTTT
TRBD1	TRBJ1-1	15	TRBV28	NA	CASSLGGQGASEAFF	TGTGCCAGCAGTTTGGGGGGACAGGGGGCCTCTGAAGCTTTCTTT
TRBD2	TRBJ2-5	16	TRBV11-2	NA	CASSSGTSGGRETQYF	TGTGCCAGCAGCTCCGGGACTAGCGGGGGCCGGGAGACCCAGTACTTC
TRBD2	TRBJ2-1	18	TRBV7-3	once	CASSSLRTSGGLYNEQFF	TGTGCCAGCAGCTCACTACGGACTAGCGGGGGCCTTTACAATGAGCAGTTCTTC
NA	TRBJ2-1	16	TRBV4-3	NA	CASSQARSSAYNEQFF	TGCGCCAGCAGCCAAGCCCGGAGTTCGGCCTACAATGAGCAGTTCTTC
NA	TRBJ2-7	13	TRBV5-1	NA	CASSLAEVYEQYF	TGCGCCAGCAGCTTGGCCGAGGTATACGAGCAGTACTTC
TRBD1	TRBJ1-5	15	TRBV5-1	NA	CASSPGDRDNQPQHF	TGCGCCAGCAGCCCCGGGGACAGGGACAATCAGCCCCAGCACTTT
NA	TRBJ1-1	11	TRBV28	few	CASSLRGGTFF	TGTGCCAGCAGTTTAAGAGGGGGAACTTTCTTT
NA	TRBJ1-4	14	TRBV6-1	few	CASIPRSTNEKLFF	TGTGCCAGCATTCCCCGGTCAACTAATGAAAAACTGTTTTTT
NA	TRBJ1-1	13	TRBV7-6	NA	CASSLGGGTEAFF	TGTGCCAGCAGCTTAGGGGGGGGCACTGAAGCTTTCTTT
TRBD2	TRBJ2-1	15	TRBV11-2	NA	CASSFPGTTYNEQFF	TGTGCCAGCAGCTTTCCCGGGACTACCTACAATGAGCAGTTCTTC
NA	TRBJ1-1	13	TRBV27	NA	CASSLLGSSEAFF	TGTGCCAGCAGTTTACTGGGGAGCTCTGAAGCTTTCTTT
NA	TRBJ1-2	13	TRBV7-3	NA	CASSLRATDGYTF	TGTGCCAGCAGCTTAAGGGCCACGGATGGCTACACCTTC
TRBD1	TRBJ1-3	15	TRBV6-1	NA	CASSEPGTAGNTIYF	TGTGCCAGCAGTGAACCGGGGACAGCTGGAAACACCATATATTTT
NA	TRBJ1-2	15	TRBV5-5	NA	CASSLATVSNYGYTF	TGTGCCAGCAGCTTGGCGACAGTCTCCAACTATGGCTACACCTTC
TRBD2	TRBJ2-2	16	TRBV19	NA	CASSKASGSKAGELFF	TGTGCCAGTAGTAAGGCTAGCGGGAGTAAAGCCGGGGAGCTGTTTTTT
NA	TRBJ1-4	14	TRBV9	NA	CASSVTQVQEKLFF	TGTGCCAGCAGCGTAACACAAGTTCAAGAAAAACTGTTTTTT
NA	TRBJ1-3	16	TRBV4-2	NA	CASSQEGGLWGNTIYF	TGTGCCAGCAGCCAAGAGGGGGGACTCTGGGGAAACACCATATATTTT
NA	TRBJ1-4	14	TRBV7-9	NA	CASSLGQSNEKLFF	TGTGCCAGCAGCTTAGGACAGTCAAATGAAAAACTGTTTTTT
NA	TRBJ2-7	13	TRBV11-2	NA	CASSLGDLQAQYF	TGTGCCAGCAGCTTAGGCGACCTGCAGGCGCAGTACTTC
NA	TRBJ1-4	14	TRBV9	NA	CASSVVSGSEKLFF	TGTGCCAGCAGCGTAGTCTCCGGGAGTGAAAAACTGTTTTTT
NA	TRBJ1-3	13	TRBV29-1	NA	CSVEVNSGNTIYF	TGCAGCGTCGAGGTTAACTCTGGAAACACCATATATTTT
TRBD2	TRBJ2-2	16	TRBV7-2	NA	CASSSPGTSGTGELFF	TGTGCCAGCAGCTCACCCGGGACTAGCGGGACCGGGGAGCTGTTTTTT
NA	TRBJ2-7	13	TRBV6-5	NA	CASSYSLQHEQYF	TGTGCCAGCAGTTACTCACTCCAACACGAGCAGTACTTC
TRBD1	TRBJ2-7	19	TRBV28	NA	CASSSLNPFQGALFYEQYF	TGTGCCAGCAGTTCCCTAAACCCTTTCCAGGGGGCTTTGTTCTACGAGCAGTACTTC
TRBD2	TRBJ2-7	14	TRBV6-6	once	CASSFGLADYEQYF	TGTGCCAGCAGTTTCGGACTAGCGGACTACGAGCAGTACTTC
NA	TRBJ1-1	15	TRBV4-3	NA	CASSLSRGSSTEAFF	TGCGCCAGCAGCCTCAGCAGGGGTTCTTCCACTGAAGCTTTCTTT
TRBD2	TRBJ2-2	14	TRBV5-4	NA	CASRLGGSGGELFF	TGTGCCAGCAGGTTGGGAGGGTCTGGCGGGGAGCTGTTTTTT
TRBD1	TRBJ2-1	15	TRBV9	once	CASSVGQGAGNEQFF	TGTGCCAGCAGCGTAGGACAGGGGGCCGGCAATGAGCAGTTCTTC
NA	TRBJ1-1	16	TRBV5-1	few	CASSVSQEGGVTEAFF	TGCGCCAGCAGCGTCTCCCAGGAGGGGGGGGTGACTGAAGCTTTCTTT
TRBD1	TRBJ2-3	16	TRBV9	NA	CASSLQRDRGADTQYF	TGTGCCAGCAGTCTTCAAAGGGACAGGGGCGCAGATACGCAGTATTTT
NA	TRBJ2-6	13	TRBV15	NA	CATRGDGANVLTF	TGTGCCACCCGGGGAGACGGGGCCAACGTCCTGACTTTC
TRBD2	TRBJ2-7	15	TRBV7-2	few	CASSPGLASSYEQYF	TGTGCCAGCAGTCCTGGACTAGCGAGCTCCTACGAGCAGTACTTC
NA	TRBJ1-6	13	TRBV4-2	NA	CASSPLSDSPLHF	TGTGCCAGCAGCCCCCTCAGCGATTCACCCCTCCACTTT
TRBD2	TRBJ2-5	14	TRBV7-2	NA	CASSPGGGQETQYF	TGTGCCAGCAGCCCGGGGGGAGGGCAAGAGACCCAGTACTTC
TRBD1	TRBJ2-3	11	TRBV20-1	NA	CSQGETDTQYF	TGCAGTCAGGGGGAGACAGATACGCAGTATTTT
NA	TRBJ2-7	14	TRBV6-6	NA	CASSYSRGSYEQYF	TGTGCCAGCAGTTACTCGCGGGGATCCTACGAGCAGTACTTC
NA	TRBJ2-1	14	TRBV6-5	few	CASSPGVWTDEQFF	TGTGCCAGCAGTCCCGGGGTATGGACGGATGAGCAGTTCTTC
TRBD1	TRBJ2-5	17	TRBV15	few	CATSRDGTGGFEETQYF	TGTGCCACCAGCAGAGATGGGACAGGGGGGTTCGAGGAGACCCAGTACTTC
NA	TRBJ1-5	16	TRBV5-4	NA	CASSLPPRAWNQPQHF	TGTGCCAGCAGCCTACCGCCCAGGGCATGGAATCAGCCCCAGCATTTT
NA	TRBJ2-2	13	TRBV15	NA	CATMWLNTGELFF	TGTGCCACCATGTGGCTGAACACCGGGGAGCTGTTTTTT
NA	TRBJ1-1	12	TRBV18	NA	CASCTENTEAFF	TGTGCCAGCTGCACAGAGAACACTGAAGCTTTCTTT
TRBD1	TRBJ1-1	15	TRBV5-1	once	CASSLLGQGYTEAFF	TGCGCCAGCAGCTTGTTGGGACAGGGATACACTGAAGCTTTCTTT
TRBD2	TRBJ2-1	18	TRBV7-2	once	CASSSLAGGFTSYNEQFF	TGTGCCAGCAGCTCCTTAGCGGGGGGCTTCACCTCCTACAATGAGCAGTTCTTC
TRBD2	TRBJ2-5	15	TRBV5-6	NA	CASSPAGTKQETQYF	TGTGCCAGCAGCCCCGCCGGGACTAAACAAGAGACCCAGTACTTC
NA	TRBJ2-5	12	TRBV11-3	NA	CASSPGAETQYF	TGTGCCAGCAGCCCAGGGGCAGAGACCCAGTACTTC
TRBD1	TRBJ2-1	13	TRBV28	NA	CASSSTGYNEQFF	TGTGCCAGCAGTTCGACAGGGTACAATGAGCAGTTCTTC
TRBD2	TRBJ2-3	17	TRBV9	NA	CASSVAPAGASTDTQYF	TGTGCCAGCAGCGTAGCCCCAGCGGGGGCTAGCACAGATACGCAGTATTTT
NA	TRBJ2-1	13	TRBV18	NA	CASSTGSNNEQFF	TGTGCCAGCTCGACGGGGTCGAACAATGAGCAGTTCTTC
NA	TRBJ1-4	15	TRBV27	NA	CASSCTGSDNEKLFF	TGTGCCAGCAGTTGTACCGGGTCTGATAATGAAAAACTGTTTTTT